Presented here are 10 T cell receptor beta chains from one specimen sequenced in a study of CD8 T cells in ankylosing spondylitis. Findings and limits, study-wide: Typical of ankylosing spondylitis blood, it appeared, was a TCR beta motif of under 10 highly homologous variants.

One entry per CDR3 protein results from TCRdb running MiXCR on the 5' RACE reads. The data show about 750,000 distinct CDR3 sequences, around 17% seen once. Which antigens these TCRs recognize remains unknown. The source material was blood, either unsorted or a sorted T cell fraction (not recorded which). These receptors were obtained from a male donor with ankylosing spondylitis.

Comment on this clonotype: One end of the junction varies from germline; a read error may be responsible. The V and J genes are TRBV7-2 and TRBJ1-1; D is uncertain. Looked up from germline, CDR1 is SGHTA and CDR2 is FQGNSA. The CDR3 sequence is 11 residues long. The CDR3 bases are TGTGCCAGCAGCTTAGGCCCCTGGCAAAGGTTT. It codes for CASSLGPWQRF.

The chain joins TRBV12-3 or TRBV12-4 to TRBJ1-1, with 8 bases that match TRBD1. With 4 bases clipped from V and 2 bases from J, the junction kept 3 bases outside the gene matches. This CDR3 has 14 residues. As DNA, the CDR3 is TGTGCCAGCAGTTCCAGGGGGCGCAACACTGAAGCTTTCTTT. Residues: CASSSRGRNTEAFF.

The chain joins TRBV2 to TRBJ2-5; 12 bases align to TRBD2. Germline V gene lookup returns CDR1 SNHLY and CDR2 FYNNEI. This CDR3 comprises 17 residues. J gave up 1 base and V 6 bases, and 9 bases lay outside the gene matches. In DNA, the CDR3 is TGTGCCAGCAGAAAACGACTAGCGGGGGAGACCCAAGAGACCCAGTACTTC. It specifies CASRKRLAGETQETQYF.

The CDR3 nucleotides read TGCGCCAGCAGCCAGGCCGGGACAGGGAAAGAATGGAACTATGGCTACACCTTC. Its protein is CASSQAGTGKEWNYGYTF. The chain couples TRBV4-1 to TRBJ1-2; 9 nucleotides match TRBD1. V dropped 3 bases and J dropped 2; count of bases not matched to a gene: 13. CDR1 and CDR2 (germline): MGHRA, YSYEKL. There are 18 residues in the CDR3.

In DNA, the CDR3 is TGTGCCAGCAGCCCACTAGCGGGGGTCACGAGAGATACGCAGTATTTT. Protein product: CASSPLAGVTRDTQYF. This rearrangement joins TRBV12-3 or TRBV12-4 to TRBJ2-3, with TRBD2 identical over 11 bases. Unmatched junction bases numbered 10, after V lost 6 bases and J lost 5 bases. The CDR3 has 16 residues.

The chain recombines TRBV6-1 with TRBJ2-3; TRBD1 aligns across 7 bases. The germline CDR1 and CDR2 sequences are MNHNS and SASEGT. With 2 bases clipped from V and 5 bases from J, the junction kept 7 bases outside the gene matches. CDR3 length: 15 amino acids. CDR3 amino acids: CASSETTGSGDTQYF. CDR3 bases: TGTGCCAGCAGTGAAACGACAGGGTCTGGAGATACGCAGTATTTT.

The DNA for the CDR3 is TGTGCCAGCAGGCCCGCAAGATCTAACTATGGCTACACCTTC. Its protein is CASRPARSNYGYTF. The V and J genes are TRBV2 and TRBJ1-2; D call uncertain. The CDR3 consists of 14 residues. Germline V gives CDR1 SNHLY, CDR2 FYNNEI. The ends were cut back, 6 bases at V and 0 bases at J, with 11 bases in the middle. Full variable domain (outside the CDR3, taken from reference TRBV2 and TRBJ1-2): EPEVTQTPSHQVTQMGQEVILRCVPISNHLYFYWYRQILGQKVEFLVSFYNNEISEKSEIFDDQFSVERPDGSNFTLKIRSTKLEDSAMYFCASRPARSNYGYTFGSGTRLTVV.

The CDR3 coding sequence is TGTGCCAGCAGCCCACTAGGAGACCCGTGGAATGAGCAGTTCTTC. Encoded protein: CASSPLGDPWNEQFF. The chain combines TRBV3-1 with TRBJ2-1; D possibly corresponds to TRBD2 (5 bases). Germline V gives CDR1 LGHDT, CDR2 YNNKEL (reference sequence). The CDR3 loop spans 15 amino acids. Between the trimmed V and J ends, which lost 4 bases and 7 bases, there was a span of 17 bases.

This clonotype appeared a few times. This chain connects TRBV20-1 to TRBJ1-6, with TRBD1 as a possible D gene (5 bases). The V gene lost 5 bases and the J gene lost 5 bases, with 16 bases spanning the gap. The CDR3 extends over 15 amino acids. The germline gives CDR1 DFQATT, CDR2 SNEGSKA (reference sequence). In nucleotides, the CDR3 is TGCAGTGCTGACCGCTCCGAGGGGAATAATTCACCCCTCCACTTT. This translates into CSADRSEGNNSPLHF.

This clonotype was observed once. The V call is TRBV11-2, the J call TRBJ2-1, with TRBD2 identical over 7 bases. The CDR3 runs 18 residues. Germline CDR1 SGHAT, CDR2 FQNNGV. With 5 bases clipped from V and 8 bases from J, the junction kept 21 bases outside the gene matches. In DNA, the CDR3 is TGTGCCAGCAGCCGCGGGGGTATTGCGGGCCGCCGGCCTGATGAGCAGTTCTTC. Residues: CASSRGGIAGRRPDEQFF.